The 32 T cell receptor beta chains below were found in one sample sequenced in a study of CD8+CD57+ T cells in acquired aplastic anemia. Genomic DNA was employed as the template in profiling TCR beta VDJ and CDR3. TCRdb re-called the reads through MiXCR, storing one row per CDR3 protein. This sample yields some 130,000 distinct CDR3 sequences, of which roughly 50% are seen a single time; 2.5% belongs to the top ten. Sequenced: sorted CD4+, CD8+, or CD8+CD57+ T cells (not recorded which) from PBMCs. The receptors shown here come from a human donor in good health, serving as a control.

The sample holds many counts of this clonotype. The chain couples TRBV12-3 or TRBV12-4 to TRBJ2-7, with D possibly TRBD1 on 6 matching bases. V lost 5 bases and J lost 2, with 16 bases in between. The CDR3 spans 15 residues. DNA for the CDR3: TGTGCCAGCAGTCACAGGGCGCTACCTCCCTACGAGCAGTACTTC. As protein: CASSHRALPPYEQYF.

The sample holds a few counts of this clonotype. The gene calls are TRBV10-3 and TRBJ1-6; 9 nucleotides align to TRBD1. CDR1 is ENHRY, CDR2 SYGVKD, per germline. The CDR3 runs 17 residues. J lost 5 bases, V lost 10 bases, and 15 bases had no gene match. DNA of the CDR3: TGTGCCACTCGCGAGGGACAGGGAATGGGCGATAATTCACCCCTCCACTTT. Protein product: CATREGQGMGDNSPLHF.

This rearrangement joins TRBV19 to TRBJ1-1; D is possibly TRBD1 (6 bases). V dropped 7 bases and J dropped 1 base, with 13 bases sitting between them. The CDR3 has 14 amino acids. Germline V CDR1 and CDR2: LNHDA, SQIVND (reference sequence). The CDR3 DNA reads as TGTGCCAGTAATATTGGACAGTCGAACACTGAAGCTTTCTTT. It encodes CASNIGQSNTEAFF.

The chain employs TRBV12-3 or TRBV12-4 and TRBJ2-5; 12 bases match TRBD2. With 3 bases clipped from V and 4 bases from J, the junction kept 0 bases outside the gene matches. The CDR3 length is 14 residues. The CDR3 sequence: CASSLTSGGETQYF. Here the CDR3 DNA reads TGTGCCAGCAGTTTGACTAGCGGGGGAGAGACCCAGTACTTC.

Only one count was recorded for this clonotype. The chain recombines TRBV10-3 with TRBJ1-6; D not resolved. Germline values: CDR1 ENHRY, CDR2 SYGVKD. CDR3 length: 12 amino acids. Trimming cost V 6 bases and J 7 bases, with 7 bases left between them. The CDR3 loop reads CAISPTNSPLHF. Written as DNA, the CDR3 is TGTGCCATCAGCCCGACAAATTCACCCCTCCACTTT.

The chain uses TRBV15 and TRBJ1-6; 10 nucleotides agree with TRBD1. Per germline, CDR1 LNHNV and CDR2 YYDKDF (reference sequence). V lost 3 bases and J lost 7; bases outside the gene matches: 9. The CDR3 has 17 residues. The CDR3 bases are TGTGCCACCAGCAGCGGGACAGGGGAAATCCAGAATTCACCCCTCCACTTT. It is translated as CATSSGTGEIQNSPLHF.

CDR3 sequence reads: CASKIEGAGYGYTF. DNA for the CDR3: TGTGCCAGCAAAATCGAGGGTGCCGGCTATGGCTACACCTTC. This chain joins TRBV2 and TRBJ1-2; D is undetermined. CDR3 size: 14 residues. The ends were cut back, 7 bases at V and 4 bases at J, with 16 bases in the middle. Germline assignment: CDR1 SNHLY and CDR2 FYNNEI.

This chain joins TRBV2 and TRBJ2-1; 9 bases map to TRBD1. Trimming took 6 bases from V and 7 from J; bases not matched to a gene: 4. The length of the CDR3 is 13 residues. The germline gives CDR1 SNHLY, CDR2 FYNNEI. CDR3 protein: CASSRDRANEQFF. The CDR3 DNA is TGTGCCAGCAGCCGGGACAGGGCGAATGAGCAGTTCTTC.

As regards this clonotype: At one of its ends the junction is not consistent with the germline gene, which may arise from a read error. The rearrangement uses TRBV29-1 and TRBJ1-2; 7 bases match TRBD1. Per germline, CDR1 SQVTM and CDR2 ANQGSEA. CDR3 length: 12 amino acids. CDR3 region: CSVDPDRAGYAF. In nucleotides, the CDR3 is TGCAGCGTTGATCCCGACAGGGCCGGCTACGCCTTC.

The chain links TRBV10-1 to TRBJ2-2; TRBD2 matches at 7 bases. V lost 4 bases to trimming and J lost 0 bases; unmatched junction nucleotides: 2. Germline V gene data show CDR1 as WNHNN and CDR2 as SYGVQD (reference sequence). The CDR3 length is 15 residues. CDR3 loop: CASSGGTTNTGELFF. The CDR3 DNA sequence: TGCGCCAGCAGTGGTGGGACTACGAACACCGGGGAGCTGTTTTTT.

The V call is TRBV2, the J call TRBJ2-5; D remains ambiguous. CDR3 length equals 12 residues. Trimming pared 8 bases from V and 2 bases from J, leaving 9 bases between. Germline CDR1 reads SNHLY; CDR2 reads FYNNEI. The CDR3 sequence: CASERRQETQYF. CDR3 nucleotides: TGTGCCAGCGAACGGAGACAAGAGACCCAGTACTTC. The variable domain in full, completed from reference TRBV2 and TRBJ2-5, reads EPEVTQTPSHQVTQMGQEVILRCVPISNHLYFYWYRQILGQKVEFLVSFYNNEISEKSEIFDDQFSVERPDGSNFTLKIRSTKLEDSAMYFCASERRQETQYFGPGTRLLVL.

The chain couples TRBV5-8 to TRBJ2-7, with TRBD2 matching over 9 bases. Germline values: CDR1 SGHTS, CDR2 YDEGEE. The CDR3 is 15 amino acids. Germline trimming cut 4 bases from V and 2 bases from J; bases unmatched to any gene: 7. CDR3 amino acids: CASSLGAGGPYEQYF. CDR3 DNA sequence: TGTGCCAGCAGCCTCGGTGCGGGGGGGCCCTACGAGCAGTACTTC.

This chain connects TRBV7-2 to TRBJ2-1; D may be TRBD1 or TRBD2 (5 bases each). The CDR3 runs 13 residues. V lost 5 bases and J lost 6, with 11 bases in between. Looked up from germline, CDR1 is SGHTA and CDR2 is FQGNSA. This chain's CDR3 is CASSRGTLNEQFF. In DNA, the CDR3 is TGTGCCAGCAGCCGAGGGACGCTCAATGAGCAGTTCTTC.

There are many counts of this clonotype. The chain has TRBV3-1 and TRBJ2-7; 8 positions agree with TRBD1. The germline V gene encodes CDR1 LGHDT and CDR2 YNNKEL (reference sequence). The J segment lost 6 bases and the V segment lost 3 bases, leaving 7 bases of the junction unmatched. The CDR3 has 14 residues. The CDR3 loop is CASSQRTGSREQYF. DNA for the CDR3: TGTGCCAGCAGCCAGCGGACAGGGTCGCGCGAGCAGTACTTC.

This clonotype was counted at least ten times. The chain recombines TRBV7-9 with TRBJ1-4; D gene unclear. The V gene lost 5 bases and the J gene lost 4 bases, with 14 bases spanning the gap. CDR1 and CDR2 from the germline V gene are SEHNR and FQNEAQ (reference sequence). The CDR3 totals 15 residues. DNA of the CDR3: TGTGCCAGCAGCCCATTAATGGGGTTTAATGAAAAACTGTTTTTT. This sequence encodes CASSPLMGFNEKLFF.

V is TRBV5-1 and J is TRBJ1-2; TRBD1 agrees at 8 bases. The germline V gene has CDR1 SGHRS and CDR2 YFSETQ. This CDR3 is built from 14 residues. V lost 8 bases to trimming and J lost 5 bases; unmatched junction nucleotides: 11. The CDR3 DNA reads TGCGCCAGTCAGCCGGGACAGGAACTATATGGCTACACCTTC. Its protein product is CASQPGQELYGYTF.

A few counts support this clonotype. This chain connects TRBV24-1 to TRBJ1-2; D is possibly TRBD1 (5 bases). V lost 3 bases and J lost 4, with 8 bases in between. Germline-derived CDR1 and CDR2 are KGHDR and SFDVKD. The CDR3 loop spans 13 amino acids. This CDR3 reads CATSDGDPYGYTF. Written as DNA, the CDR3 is TGTGCCACCAGTGATGGGGACCCCTATGGCTACACCTTC.

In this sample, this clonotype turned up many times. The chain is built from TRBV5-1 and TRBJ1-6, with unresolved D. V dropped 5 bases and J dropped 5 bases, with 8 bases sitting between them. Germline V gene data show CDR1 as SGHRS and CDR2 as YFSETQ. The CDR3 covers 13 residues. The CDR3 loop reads CASRAGNNSPLHF. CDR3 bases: TGCGCCAGCAGGGCAGGCAATAATTCACCCCTCCACTTT.

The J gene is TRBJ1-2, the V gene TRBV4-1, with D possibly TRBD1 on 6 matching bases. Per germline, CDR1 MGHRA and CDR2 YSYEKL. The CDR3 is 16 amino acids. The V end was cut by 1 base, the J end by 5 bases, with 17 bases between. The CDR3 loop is CASSQGGAGLDYGYTF. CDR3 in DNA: TGCGCCAGCAGCCAAGGGGGGGCAGGGTTAGATTATGGCTACACCTTC.

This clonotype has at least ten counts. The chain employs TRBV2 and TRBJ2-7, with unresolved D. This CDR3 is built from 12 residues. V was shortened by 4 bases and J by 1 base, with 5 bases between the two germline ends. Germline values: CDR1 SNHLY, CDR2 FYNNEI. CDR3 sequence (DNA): TGTGCCAGCAGTGTTGGGTCCTACGAGCAGTACTTC. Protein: CASSVGSYEQYF.

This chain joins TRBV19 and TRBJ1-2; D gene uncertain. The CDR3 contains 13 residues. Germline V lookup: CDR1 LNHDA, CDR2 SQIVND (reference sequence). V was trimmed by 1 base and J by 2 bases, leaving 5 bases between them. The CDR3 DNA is TGTGCCAGTAGTATAGGCCGGAACTATGGCTACACCTTC. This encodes CASSIGRNYGYTF.

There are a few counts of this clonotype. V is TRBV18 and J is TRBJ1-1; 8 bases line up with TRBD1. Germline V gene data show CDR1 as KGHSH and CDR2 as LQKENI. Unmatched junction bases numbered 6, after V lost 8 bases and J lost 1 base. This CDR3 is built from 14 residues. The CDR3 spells CASLQGGGNTEAFF. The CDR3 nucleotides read TGTGCCAGCCTACAGGGGGGTGGGAACACTGAAGCTTTCTTT.

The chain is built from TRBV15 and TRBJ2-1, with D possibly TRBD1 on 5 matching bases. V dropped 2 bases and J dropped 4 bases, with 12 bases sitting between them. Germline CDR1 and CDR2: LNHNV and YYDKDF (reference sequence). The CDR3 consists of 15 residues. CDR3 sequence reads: CATSRQGLGYNEQFF. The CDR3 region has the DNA TGTGCCACCAGCAGACAGGGTCTGGGGTACAATGAGCAGTTCTTC. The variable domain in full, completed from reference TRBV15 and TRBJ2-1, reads DAMVIQNPRYQVTQFGKPVTLSCSQTLNHNVMYWYQQKSSQAPKLLFHYYDKDFNNEADTPDNFQSRRPNTSFCFLDIRSPGLGDTAMYLCATSRQGLGYNEQFFGPGTRLTVL.

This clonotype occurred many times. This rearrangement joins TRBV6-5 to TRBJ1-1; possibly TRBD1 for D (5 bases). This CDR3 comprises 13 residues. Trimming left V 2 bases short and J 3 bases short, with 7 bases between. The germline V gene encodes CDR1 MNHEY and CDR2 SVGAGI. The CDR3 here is CASSYGTYTEAFF. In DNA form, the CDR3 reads TGTGCCAGCAGTTACGGGACGTACACTGAAGCTTTCTTT.

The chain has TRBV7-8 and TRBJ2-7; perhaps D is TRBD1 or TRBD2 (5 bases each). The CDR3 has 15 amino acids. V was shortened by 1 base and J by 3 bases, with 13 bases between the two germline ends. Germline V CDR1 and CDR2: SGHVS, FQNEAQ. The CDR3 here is CASSLVEGTYYEQYF. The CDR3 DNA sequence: TGTGCCAGCAGCTTAGTCGAGGGGACCTACTACGAGCAGTACTTC.

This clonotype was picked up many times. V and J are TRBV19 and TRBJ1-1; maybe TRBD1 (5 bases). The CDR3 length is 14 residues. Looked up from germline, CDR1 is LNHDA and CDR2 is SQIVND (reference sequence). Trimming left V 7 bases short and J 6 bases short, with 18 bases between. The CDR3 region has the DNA TGTGCCAGTACTTTTCAGGGCAGGGTGGCTGAAGCTTTCTTT. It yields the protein CASTFQGRVAEAFF.

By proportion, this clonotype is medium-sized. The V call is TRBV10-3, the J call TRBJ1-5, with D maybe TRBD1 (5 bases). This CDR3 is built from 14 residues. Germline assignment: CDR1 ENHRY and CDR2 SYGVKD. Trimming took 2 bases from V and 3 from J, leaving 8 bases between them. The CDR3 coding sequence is TGTGCCATCAGTGAGCGGACACTCAATCAGCCCCAGCATTTT. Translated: CAISERTLNQPQHF.

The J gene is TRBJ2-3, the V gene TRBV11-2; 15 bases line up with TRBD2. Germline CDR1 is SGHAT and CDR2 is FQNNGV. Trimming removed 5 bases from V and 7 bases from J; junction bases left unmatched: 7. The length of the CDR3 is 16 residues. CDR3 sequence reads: CASSPGTSGGQNTQYF. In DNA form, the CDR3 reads TGTGCCAGCAGCCCAGGGACTAGCGGGGGGCAGAATACGCAGTATTTT.

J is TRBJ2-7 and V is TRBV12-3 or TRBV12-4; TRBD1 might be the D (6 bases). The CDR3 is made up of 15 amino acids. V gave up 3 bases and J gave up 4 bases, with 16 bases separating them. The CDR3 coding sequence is TGTGCCAGCAGTTTCGCCGGGACACCCACTTACGAGCAGTACTTC. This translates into CASSFAGTPTYEQYF.

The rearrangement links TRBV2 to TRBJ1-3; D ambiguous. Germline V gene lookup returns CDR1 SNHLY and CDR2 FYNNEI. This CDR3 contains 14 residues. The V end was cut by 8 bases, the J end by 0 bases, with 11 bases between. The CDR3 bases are TGTGCCAGCTCCCGGAGAAGCTCTGGAAACACCATATATTTT. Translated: CASSRRSSGNTIYF.

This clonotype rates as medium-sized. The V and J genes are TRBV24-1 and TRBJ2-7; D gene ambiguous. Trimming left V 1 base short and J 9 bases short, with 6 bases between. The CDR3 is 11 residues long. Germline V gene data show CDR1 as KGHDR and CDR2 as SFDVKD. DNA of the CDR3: TGTGCCACCAGTGATTTAAGGCGGCAGTACTTC. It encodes CATSDLRRQYF.

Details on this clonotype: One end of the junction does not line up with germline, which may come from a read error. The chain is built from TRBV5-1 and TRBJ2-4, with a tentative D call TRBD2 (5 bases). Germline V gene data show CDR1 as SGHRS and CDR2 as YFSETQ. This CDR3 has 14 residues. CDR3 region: CASSFDLARNIQYF. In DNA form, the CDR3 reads TGCGCCAGCAGCTTTGATCTAGCCAGAAACATTCAGTACTTC.